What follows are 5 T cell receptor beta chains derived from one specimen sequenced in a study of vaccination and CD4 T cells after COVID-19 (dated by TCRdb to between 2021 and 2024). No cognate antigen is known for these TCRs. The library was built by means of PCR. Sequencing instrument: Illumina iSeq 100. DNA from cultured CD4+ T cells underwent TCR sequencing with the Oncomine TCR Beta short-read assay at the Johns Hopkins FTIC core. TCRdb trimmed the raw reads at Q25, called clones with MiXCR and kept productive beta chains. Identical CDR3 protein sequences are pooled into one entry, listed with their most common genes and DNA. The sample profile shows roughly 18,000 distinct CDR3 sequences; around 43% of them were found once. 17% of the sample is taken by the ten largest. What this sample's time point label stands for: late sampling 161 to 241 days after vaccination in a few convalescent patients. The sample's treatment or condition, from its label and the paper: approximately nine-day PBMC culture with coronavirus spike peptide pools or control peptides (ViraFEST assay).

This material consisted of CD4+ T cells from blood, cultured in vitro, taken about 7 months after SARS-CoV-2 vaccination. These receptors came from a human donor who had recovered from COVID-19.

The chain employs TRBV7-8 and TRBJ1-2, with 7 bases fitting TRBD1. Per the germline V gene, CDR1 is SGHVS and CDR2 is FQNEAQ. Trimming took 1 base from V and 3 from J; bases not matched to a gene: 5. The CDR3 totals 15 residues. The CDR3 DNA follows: TGTGCCAGCAGCTTAGGGCCCCAGGGGGACTATGGCTACACCTTC. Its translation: CASSLGPQGDYGYTF.

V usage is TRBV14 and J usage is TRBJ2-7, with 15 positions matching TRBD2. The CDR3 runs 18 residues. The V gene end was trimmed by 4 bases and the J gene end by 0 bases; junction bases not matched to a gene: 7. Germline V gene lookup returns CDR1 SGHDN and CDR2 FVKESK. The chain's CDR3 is CASSPTGLAGGSSYEQYF. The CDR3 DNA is TGTGCCAGCAGCCCGACGGGACTAGCGGGAGGCAGCTCCTACGAGCAGTACTTC.

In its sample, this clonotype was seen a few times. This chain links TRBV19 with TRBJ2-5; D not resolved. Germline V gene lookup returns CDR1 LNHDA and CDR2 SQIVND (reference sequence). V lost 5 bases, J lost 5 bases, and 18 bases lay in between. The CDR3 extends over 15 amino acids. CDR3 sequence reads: CASSSTSYARETQYF. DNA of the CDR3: TGTGCCAGTAGTTCAACAAGCTACGCCCGGGAGACCCAGTACTTC.

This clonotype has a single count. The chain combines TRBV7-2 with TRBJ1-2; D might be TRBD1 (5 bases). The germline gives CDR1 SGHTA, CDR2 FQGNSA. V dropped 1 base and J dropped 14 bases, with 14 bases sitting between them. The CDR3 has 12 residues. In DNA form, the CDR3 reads TGTGCCAGCAGCTTAGATTCGGGGCAGTGTACCTTC. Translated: CASSLDSGQCTF.

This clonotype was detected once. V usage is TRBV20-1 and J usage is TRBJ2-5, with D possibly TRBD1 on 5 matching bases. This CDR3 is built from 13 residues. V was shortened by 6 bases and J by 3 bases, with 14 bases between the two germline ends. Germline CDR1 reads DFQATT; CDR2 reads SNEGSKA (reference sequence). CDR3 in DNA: TGCAGTGCCCAAAGACAGAGAGAAGAGACCCAGTACTTC. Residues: CSAQRQREETQYF.